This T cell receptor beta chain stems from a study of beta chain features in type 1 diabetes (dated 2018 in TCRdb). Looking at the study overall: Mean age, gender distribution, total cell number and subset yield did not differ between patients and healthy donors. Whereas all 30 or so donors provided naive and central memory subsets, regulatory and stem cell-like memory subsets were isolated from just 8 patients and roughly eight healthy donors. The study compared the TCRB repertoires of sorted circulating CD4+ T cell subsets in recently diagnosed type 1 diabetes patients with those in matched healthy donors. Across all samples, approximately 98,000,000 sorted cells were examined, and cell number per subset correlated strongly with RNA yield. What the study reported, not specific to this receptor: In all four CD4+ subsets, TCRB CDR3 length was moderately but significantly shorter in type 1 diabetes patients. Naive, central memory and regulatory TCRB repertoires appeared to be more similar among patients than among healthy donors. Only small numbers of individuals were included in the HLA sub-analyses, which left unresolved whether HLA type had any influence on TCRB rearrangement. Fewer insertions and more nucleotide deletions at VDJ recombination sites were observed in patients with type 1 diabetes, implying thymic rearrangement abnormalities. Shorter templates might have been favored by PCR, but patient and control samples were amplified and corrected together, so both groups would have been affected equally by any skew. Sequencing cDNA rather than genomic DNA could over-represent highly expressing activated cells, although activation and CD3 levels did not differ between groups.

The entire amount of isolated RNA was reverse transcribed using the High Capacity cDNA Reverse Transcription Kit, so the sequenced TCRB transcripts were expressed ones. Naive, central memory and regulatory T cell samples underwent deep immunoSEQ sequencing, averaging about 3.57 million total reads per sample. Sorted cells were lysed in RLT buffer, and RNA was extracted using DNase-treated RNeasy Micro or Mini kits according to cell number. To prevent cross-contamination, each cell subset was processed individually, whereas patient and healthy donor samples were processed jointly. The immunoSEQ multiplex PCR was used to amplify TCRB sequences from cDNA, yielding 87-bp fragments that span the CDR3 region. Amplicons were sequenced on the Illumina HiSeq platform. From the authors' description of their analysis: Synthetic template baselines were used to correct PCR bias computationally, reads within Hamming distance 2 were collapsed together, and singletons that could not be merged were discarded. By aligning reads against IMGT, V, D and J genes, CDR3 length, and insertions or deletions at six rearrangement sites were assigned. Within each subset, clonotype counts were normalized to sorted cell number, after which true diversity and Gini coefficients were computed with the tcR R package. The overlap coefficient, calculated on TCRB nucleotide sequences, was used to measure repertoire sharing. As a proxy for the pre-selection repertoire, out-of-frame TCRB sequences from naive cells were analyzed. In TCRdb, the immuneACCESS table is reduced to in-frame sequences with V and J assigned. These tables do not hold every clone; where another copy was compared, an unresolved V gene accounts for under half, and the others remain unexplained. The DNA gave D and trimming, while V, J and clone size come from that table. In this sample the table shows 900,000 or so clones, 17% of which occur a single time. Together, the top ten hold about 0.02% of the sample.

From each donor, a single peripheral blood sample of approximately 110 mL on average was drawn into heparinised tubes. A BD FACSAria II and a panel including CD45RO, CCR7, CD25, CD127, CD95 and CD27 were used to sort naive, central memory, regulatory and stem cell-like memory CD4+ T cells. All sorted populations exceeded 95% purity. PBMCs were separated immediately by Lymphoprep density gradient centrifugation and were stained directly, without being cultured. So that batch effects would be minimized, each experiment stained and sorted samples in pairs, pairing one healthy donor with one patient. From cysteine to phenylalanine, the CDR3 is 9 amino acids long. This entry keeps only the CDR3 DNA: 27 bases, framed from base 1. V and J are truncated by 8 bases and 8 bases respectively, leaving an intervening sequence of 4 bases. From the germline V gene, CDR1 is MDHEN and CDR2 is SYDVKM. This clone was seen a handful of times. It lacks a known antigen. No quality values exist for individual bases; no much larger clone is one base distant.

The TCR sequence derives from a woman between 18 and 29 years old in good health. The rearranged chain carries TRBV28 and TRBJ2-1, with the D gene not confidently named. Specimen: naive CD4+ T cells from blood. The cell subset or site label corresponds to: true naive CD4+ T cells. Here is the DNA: TGTGCCAGCGGGGATGAGCAGTTCTTC. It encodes CASGDEQFF.